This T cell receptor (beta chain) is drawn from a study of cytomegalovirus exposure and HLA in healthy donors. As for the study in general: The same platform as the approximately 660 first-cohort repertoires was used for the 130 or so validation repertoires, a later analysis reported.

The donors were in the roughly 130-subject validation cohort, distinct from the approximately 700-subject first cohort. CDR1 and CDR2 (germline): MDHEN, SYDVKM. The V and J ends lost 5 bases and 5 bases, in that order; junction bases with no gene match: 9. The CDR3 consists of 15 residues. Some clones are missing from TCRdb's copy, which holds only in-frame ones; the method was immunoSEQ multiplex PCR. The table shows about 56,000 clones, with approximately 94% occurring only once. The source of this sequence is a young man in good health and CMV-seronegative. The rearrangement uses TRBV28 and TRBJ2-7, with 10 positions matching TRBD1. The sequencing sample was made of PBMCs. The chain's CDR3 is CASSDPGQGRNEQYF. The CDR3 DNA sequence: TGTGCCAGCAGTGATCCGGGACAGGGGAGGAACGAGCAGTACTTC.